This T cell receptor (beta chain) appears in the sequencing data of a study of blood T cell repertoires in COVID-19. As for the study in general: From T cells, B-cell-depleted T cells, or PBMCs came the material, which was cDNA or gDNA.

Recruitment covered about two dozen US areas and drew participants whose ages spanned roughly 18 to 90 years. Participants had their cohort set by participant-reported clinical history. Original handling: Nucleated cell counts were estimated from reference gene primer amplification. The data were produced by immunoSEQ multiplex PCR, yet TCRdb's version contains in-frame clones alone and is incomplete. V and J calls and clone size are those listed in that table; D and trimming were worked out from the DNA. This table holds fewer than 250,000 clones, 83% found once. The trim removed 3 bases at V and 4 bases at J, leaving 6 bases unmatched. In germline, CDR1 is KGHSH, CDR2 LQKENI. The CDR3 is 15 residues long.

The sample was PBMCs or T cells enriched from blood (not recorded which). The chain links TRBV18 to TRBJ2-1; 7 bases align to TRBD2. This receptor was identified in a woman aged 40 to 49 who had been exposed to COVID-19. CDR3 loop: CASSPGSGEYNEQFF. As DNA, the CDR3 is TGTGCCAGCTCACCGGGCAGCGGGGAGTACAATGAGCAGTTCTTC.